The clone carrying this TCR beta chain occurred a few times. The assay was immunoSEQ multiplex PCR, and TCRdb's table has in-frame clones only and misses some. The data show around 95,000 clones, 88% seen once. Collection occurred without any documented infections or immune events in donors. These data belong to a study of identifying expanded T cells in peripheral blood. The receptor's source is a person aged 18 to 75 in good health. The specimen sequenced was blood.

The CDR3 DNA follows: TGTGCCAGCAGCCTTCCGGGACAGGGGTATCCTGGGGCCAACGTCCTGACTTTC. Encoded protein: CASSLPGQGYPGANVLTF. The chain has TRBV14 and TRBJ2-6; 10 bases fit TRBD1. Germline V gives CDR1 SGHDN, CDR2 FVKESK. Losses at the gene ends were 4 bases for V and 2 bases for J; bases not matched to a gene: 8. This CDR3 is built from 18 residues.